This TCR beta chain comes out of a study of cytomegalovirus exposure and HLA in healthy donors. Study-wide results and limits: The study listed around 150 cytomegalovirus-associated TCR beta chains.

13 Jbeta primers and 60 Vbeta primers were used for the PCR. Some clones are missing from TCRdb's copy, which holds only in-frame ones; the method was immunoSEQ multiplex PCR. The sample includes about 48,000 clones. The CDR3 is made up of 16 amino acids. The germline CDR1 and CDR2 sequences are LGHNT and FRNRAP. V shed 6 bases and J 0 bases; nucleotides not matched to a gene: 10. Note on this clone: The target antigen is unknown.

The clonotype originates from a male donor in good health and CMV-seropositive. The chain has TRBV12-5 and TRBJ1-1, with 7 bases lining up with TRBD1. What was sequenced was PBMCs. CDR3 sequence (DNA): TGTGCTAGTGGGGAACTCGGGACAGCTTTGAACACTGAAGCTTTCTTT. It yields the protein CASGELGTALNTEAFF.